One sample yielded the 10 T cell receptor beta chains listed below, sequenced in a study of CD8 T cells in Susac syndrome. RNA was extracted with the RNeasy kit, and a quantity of about 0.45 to 1 ug was reverse transcribed using random hexamers. TCRdb redid the calling of the immunoSEQ multiplex PCR reads with MiXCR, one entry per CDR3 protein. In the table there are around 150,000 distinct CDR3 sequences, 95% of which are singletons. The material sequenced was CD8+ T cells from PBMCs. The receptors shown here come from a human donor with Susac syndrome.

The chain has TRBV24-1 and TRBJ2-3, with D unresolved. The CDR3 totals 11 residues. V was trimmed by 6 bases and J by 4 bases, leaving 4 bases between them. Germline loops: CDR1 KGHDR, CDR2 SFDVKD. CDR3 protein: CATSSSDTQYF. The CDR3 DNA reads TGTGCCACCAGTTCTTCAGATACGCAGTATTTT.

The V call is TRBV9, the J call TRBJ2-3; 13 bases map to TRBD2. Looked up from germline, CDR1 is SGDLS and CDR2 is YYNGEE. With 3 bases clipped from V and 2 bases from J, the junction kept 3 bases outside the gene matches. CDR3 length equals 16 residues. CDR3 bases: TGTGCCAGCAGCGCGGGACTAGCGGGGCTCACAGATACGCAGTATTTT. Its protein is CASSAGLAGLTDTQYF.

The V and J genes are TRBV19 and TRBJ2-7; 9 bases map to TRBD1. Germline trimming cut 8 bases from V and 5 bases from J; bases unmatched to any gene: 19. The V gene's germline CDR1 is LNHDA and CDR2 SQIVND (reference sequence). The CDR3 runs to 17 residues. The CDR3 DNA reads TGTGCCAGTCGAAAAACGCTACTCGGACAGGGGTTAAACGAGCAGTACTTC. This gives the protein CASRKTLLGQGLNEQYF.

The chain uses TRBV5-1 and TRBJ2-7; D unclear. V was cut by 0 bases and J by 3 bases, with 7 bases left in between. From germline, CDR1 is SGHRS and CDR2 YFSETQ. The CDR3 length is 13 residues. The chain's CDR3 is CASSLVDNYEQYF. CDR3 sequence (DNA): TGCGCCAGCAGCTTGGTTGACAACTACGAGCAGTACTTC.

The chain carries TRBV30 and TRBJ1-1, with no clear D. The germline V gene has CDR1 GTSNPN and CDR2 SVGIG (reference sequence). The CDR3 length is 12 residues. Trimming shortened V by 1 base and J by 11 bases, and 14 bases separated the two germline ends. CDR3 sequence (DNA): TGTGCCTGGAGTGCTGCGGGCCTAGGGGCTTTCTTT. Protein: CAWSAAGLGAFF.

The V and J genes are TRBV18 and TRBJ2-5; D gene ambiguous. The CDR3 runs 12 residues. V was shortened by 6 bases and J by 2 bases, with 7 bases between the two germline ends. Germline CDR1 reads KGHSH; CDR2 reads LQKENI. The CDR3 DNA reads TGTGCCAGCTCCGAATCACAAGAGACCCAGTACTTC. Translating it yields CASSESQETQYF. Full variable domain (missing parts from reference TRBV18 and TRBJ2-5): NAGVMQNPRHLVRRRGQEARLRCSPMKGHSHVYWYRQLPEEGLKFMVYLQKENIIDESGMPKERFSAEFPKEGPSILRIQQVVRGDSAAYFCASSESQETQYFGPGTRLLVL.

The chain has TRBV12-3 or TRBV12-4 and TRBJ2-5, with D perhaps TRBD2 (6 bases). CDR3 size: 16 residues. Deletions cut 6 bases from V and 3 bases from J, with 20 bases between. In DNA form, the CDR3 reads TGTGCCAGCAGCAACCCCGCGGTTGGCGGGGAAGAGACCCAGTACTTC. It encodes CASSNPAVGGEETQYF.

The chain is built from TRBV9 and TRBJ2-2; D uncertain. Germline V gene lookup returns CDR1 SGDLS and CDR2 YYNGEE. Trimming left V 4 bases short and J 4 bases short, with 14 bases between. This CDR3 region has 15 residues. In DNA, the CDR3 is TGTGCCAGCAGCCCAGCTGGAATAGTCACCGGGGAGCTGTTTTTT. Translating gives CASSPAGIVTGELFF.

The V call is TRBV24-1, the J call TRBJ1-5, with TRBD1 as a possible D gene (6 bases). Germline CDR1 reads KGHDR; CDR2 reads SFDVKD. V was trimmed by 4 bases and J by 3 bases, leaving 9 bases between them. The CDR3 totals 14 residues. The CDR3 spells CATSEGADNQPQHF. Here the CDR3 DNA reads TGTGCCACCAGTGAGGGGGCGGACAATCAGCCCCAGCATTTT.

The V gene is TRBV7-6, the J gene TRBJ2-7; tentatively, D is TRBD2 (6 bases). The CDR3 runs 14 residues. Deletions cut 1 base from V and 0 bases from J, with 7 bases between. Germline-derived CDR1 and CDR2 are SGHVS and FNYEAQ. The CDR3 spells CASSLGEDSYEQYF. Written as DNA, the CDR3 is TGTGCCAGCAGCTTAGGGGAGGACTCCTACGAGCAGTACTTC.